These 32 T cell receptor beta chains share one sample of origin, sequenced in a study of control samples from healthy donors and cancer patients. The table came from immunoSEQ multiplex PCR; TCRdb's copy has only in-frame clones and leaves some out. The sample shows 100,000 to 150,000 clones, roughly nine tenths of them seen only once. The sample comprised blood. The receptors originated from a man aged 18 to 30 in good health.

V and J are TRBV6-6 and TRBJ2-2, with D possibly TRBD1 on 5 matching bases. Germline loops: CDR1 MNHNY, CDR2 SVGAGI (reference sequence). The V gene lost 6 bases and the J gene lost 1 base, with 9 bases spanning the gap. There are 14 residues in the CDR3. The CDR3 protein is CASSHGQNTGELFF. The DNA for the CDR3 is TGTGCCAGCAGCCACGGACAGAACACCGGGGAGCTGTTTTTT.

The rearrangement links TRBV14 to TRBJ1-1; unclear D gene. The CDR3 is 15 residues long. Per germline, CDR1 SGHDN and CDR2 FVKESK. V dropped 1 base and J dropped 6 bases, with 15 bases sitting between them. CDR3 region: CASSQVVGLRAEAFF. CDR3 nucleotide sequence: TGTGCCAGCAGCCAAGTCGTTGGTCTTCGGGCTGAAGCTTTCTTT.

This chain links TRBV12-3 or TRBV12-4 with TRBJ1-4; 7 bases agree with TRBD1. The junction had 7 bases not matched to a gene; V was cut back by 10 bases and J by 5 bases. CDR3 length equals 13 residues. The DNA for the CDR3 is TGTGCCACCAGACAGGGCAAGAATGAAAAACTGTTTTTT. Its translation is CATRQGKNEKLFF.

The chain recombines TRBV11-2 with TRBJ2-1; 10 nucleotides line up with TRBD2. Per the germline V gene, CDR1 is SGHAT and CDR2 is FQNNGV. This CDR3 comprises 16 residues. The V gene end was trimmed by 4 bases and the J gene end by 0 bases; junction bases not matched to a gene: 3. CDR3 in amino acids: CASSSGLASSYNEQFF. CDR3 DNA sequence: TGTGCCAGCAGCTCGGGACTAGCGAGCTCCTACAATGAGCAGTTCTTC.

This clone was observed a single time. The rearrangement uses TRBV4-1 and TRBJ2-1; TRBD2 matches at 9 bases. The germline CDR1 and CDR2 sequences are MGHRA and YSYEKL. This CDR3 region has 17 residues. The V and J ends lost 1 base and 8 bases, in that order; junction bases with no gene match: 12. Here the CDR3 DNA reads TGCGCCAGCAGCCAAGTGTTGGCGGGAGGGCCCAAGGATGAGCAGTTCTTC. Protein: CASSQVLAGGPKDEQFF.

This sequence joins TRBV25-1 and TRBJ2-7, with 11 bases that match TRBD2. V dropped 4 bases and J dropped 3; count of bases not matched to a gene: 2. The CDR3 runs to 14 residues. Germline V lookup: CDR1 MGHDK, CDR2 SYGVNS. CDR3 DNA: TGTGCCAGCAGTGGGCTAGCGGGGGGCTACGAGCAGTACTTC. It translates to CASSGLAGGYEQYF.

CDR3 protein: CASSRQGARYTF. In nucleotides, the CDR3 is TGTGCCAGCAGTCGACAGGGGGCTCGCTACACCTTC. The chain carries TRBV12-3 or TRBV12-4 and TRBJ1-2; 10 positions match TRBD1. The CDR3 length is 12 residues. After removal of 5 bases from V and 9 bases from J, the junction contained 3 bases not matched to a gene.

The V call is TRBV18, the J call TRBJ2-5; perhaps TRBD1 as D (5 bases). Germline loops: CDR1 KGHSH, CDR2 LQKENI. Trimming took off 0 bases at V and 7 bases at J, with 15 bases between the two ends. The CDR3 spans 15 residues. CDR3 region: CASSPPGLNVGTQYF. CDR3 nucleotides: TGTGCCAGCTCACCACCGGGGCTAAATGTTGGGACCCAGTACTTC.

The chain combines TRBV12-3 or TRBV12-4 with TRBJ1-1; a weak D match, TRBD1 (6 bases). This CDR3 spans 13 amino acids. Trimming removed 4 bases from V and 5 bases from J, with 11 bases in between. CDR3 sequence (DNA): TGTGCCAGCAGTTACAAGGGGGGAACTGAAGCTTTCTTT. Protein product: CASSYKGGTEAFF.

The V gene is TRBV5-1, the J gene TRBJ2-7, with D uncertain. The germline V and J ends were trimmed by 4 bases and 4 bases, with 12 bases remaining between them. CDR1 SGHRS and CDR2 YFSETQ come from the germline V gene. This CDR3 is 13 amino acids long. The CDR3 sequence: CASSLTGEYEQYF. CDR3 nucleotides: TGCGCCAGCAGCCTAACGGGCGAGTACGAGCAGTACTTC.

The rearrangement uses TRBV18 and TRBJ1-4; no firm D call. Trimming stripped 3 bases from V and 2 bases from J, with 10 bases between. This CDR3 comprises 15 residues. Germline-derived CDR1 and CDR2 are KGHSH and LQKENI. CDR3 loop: CASSPLPGTNEKLFF. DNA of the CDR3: TGTGCCAGCTCACCTCTACCGGGTACTAATGAAAAACTGTTTTTT.

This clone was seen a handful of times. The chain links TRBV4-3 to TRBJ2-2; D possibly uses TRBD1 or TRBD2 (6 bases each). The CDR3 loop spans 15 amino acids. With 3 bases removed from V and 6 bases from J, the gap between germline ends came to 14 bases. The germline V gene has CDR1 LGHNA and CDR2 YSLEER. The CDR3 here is CASSHLGGRAGELFF. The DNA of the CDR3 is TGCGCCAGCAGCCACCTCGGGGGCCGGGCCGGGGAGCTGTTTTTT.

The chain's CDR3 is CASSYPSYSYEQYF. Here the CDR3 DNA reads TGTGCCAGCAGCTACCCGTCCTATTCCTACGAGCAGTACTTC. The chain links TRBV13 to TRBJ2-7; D is unresolved. Between the trimmed V and J ends, which lost 4 bases and 1 base, there was a span of 11 bases. Germline CDR1 is PRHDT and CDR2 is FYEKMQ (reference sequence). This CDR3 comprises 14 residues.

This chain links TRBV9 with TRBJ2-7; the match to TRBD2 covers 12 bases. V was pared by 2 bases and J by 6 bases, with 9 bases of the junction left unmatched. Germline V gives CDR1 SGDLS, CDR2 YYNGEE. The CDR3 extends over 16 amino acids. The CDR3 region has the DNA TGTGCCAGCAGCGTGACTACTAGCGGGAGGTCCGGCGAGCAGTACTTC. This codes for CASSVTTSGRSGEQYF.

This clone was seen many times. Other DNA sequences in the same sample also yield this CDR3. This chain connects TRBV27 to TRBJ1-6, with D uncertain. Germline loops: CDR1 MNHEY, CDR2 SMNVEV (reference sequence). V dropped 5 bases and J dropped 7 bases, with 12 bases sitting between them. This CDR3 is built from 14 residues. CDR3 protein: CASSPRTGNSPLHF. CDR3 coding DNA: TGTGCCAGCAGTCCCCGGACGGGAAATTCACCCCTCCACTTT.

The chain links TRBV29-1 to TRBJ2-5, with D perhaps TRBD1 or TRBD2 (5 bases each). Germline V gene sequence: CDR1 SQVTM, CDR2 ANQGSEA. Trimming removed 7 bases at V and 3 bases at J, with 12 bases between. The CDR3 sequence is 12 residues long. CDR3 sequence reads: CSGGTTKETQYF. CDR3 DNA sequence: TGCAGCGGGGGGACGACTAAAGAGACCCAGTACTTC.

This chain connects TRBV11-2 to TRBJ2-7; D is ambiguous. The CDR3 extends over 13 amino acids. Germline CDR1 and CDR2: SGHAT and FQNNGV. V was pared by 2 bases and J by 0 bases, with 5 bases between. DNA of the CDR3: TGTGCCAGCAGCTTATTGGACTCCTACGAGCAGTACTTC. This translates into CASSLLDSYEQYF.

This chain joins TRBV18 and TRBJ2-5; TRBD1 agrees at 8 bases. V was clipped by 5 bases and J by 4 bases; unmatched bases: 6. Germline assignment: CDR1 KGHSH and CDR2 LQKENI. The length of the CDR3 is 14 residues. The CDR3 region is CASSTQGVRETQYF. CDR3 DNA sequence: TGTGCCAGCTCAACACAGGGGGTGAGAGAGACCCAGTACTTC.

The CDR3 reads CASSHAGQGFQPQHF. As DNA, the CDR3 is TGTGCCAGCAGCCACGCGGGACAGGGGTTTCAGCCCCAGCATTTT. The chain is built from TRBV3-1 (or the pseudogene TRBV3-2) and TRBJ1-5; 10 bases map to TRBD1. The CDR3 is 15 amino acids. The ends lost 3 bases at V and 6 bases at J; junction bases unmatched: 5. Germline CDR1 and CDR2: LGHDT and YNNKEL (reference sequence).

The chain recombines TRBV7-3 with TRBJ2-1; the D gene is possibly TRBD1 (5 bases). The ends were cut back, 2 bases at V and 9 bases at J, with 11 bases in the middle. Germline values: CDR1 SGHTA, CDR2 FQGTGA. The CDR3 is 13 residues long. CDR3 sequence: CASSLYRSGEQFF. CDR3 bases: TGTGCCAGCAGCTTATACAGGTCGGGTGAGCAGTTCTTC.

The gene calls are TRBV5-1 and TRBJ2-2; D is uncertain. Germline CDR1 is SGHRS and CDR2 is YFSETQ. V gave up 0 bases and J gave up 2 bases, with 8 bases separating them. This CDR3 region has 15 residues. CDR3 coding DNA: TGCGCCAGCAGCTTGGCCGGTAAAAACACCGGGGAGCTGTTTTTT. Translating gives CASSLAGKNTGELFF. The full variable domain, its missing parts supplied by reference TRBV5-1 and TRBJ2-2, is KAGVTQTPRYLIKTRGQQVTLSCSPISGHRSVSWYQQTPGQGLQFLFEYFSETQRNKGNFPGRFSGRQFSNSRSEMNVSTLELGDSALYLCASSLAGKNTGELFFGEGSRLTVL.

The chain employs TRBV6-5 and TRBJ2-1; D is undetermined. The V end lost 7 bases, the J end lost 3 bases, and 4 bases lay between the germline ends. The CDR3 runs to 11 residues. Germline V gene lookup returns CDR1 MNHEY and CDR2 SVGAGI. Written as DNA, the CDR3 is TGTGCCAGCAAAAGCTACAATGAGCAGTTCTTC. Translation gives CASKSYNEQFF.

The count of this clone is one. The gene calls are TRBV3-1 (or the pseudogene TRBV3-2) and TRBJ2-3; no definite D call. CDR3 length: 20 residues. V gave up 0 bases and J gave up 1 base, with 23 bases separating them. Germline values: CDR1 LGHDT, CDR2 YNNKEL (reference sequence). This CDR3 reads CASSQDQEPLGLKGTDTQYF. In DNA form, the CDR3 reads TGTGCCAGCAGCCAAGATCAGGAGCCGCTAGGGCTTAAGGGCACAGATACGCAGTATTTT.

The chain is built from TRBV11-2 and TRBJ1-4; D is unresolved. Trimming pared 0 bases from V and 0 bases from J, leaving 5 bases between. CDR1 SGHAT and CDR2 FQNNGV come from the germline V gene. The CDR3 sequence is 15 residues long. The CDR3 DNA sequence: TGTGCCAGCAGCTTAGAGAGAACAACTAATGAAAAACTGTTTTTT. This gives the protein CASSLERTTNEKLFF.

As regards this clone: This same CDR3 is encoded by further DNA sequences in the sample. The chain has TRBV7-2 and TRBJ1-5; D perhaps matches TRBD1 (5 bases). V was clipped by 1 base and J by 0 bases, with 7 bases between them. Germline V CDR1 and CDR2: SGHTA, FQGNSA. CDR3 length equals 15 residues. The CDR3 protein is CASSLGDHSNQPQHF. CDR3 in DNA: TGTGCCAGCAGCTTAGGGGACCATAGCAATCAGCCCCAGCATTTT.

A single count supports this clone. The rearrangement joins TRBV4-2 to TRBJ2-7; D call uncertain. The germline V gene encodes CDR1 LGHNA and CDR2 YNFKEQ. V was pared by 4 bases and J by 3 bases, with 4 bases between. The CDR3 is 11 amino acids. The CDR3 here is CASSRDYEQYF. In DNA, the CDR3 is TGTGCCAGCAGCCGGGACTACGAGCAGTACTTC.

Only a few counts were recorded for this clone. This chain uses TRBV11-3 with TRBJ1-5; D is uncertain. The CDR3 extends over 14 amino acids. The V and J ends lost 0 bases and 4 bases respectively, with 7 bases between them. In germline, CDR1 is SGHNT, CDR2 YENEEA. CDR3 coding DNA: TGTGCCAGCAGCTTAGATAGGGAAAATCAGCCCCAGCATTTT. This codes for CASSLDRENQPQHF.

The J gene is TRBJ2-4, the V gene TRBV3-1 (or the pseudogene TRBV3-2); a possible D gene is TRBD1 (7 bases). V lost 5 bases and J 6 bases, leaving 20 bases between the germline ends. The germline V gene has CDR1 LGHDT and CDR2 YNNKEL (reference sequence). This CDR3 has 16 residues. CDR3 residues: CASSALQGRSGNIQYF. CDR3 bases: TGTGCCAGCAGCGCTTTACAGGGGAGGTCGGGAAACATTCAGTACTTC.

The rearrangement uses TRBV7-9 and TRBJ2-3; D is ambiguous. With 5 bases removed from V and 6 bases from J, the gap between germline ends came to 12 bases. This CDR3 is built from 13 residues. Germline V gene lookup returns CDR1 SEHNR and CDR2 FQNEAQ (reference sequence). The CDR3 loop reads CASSPGSTDTQYF. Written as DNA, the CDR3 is TGTGCCAGCAGCCCCGGCTCAACGGATACGCAGTATTTT.

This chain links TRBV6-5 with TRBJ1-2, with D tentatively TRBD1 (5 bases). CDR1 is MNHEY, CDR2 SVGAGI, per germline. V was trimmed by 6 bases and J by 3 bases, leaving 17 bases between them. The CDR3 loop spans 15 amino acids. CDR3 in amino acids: CASRTRDARDYGYTF. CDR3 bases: TGTGCCAGCAGAACCCGGGACGCCAGGGACTATGGCTACACCTTC.

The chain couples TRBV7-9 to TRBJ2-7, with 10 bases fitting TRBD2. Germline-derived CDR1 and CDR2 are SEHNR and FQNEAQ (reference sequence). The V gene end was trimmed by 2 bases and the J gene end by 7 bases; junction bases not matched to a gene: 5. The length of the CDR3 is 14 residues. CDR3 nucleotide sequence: TGTGCCAGCAGCTTAAGCGGGAGGGCCTGGGAGCAGTACTTC. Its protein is CASSLSGRAWEQYF.

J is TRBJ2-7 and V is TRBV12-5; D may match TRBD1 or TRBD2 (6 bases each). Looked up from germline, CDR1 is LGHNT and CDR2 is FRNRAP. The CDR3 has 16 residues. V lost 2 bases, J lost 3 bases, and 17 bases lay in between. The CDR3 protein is CASGLFQGTQDYEQYF. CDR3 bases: TGTGCTAGTGGTTTGTTTCAGGGGACTCAAGACTACGAGCAGTACTTC.